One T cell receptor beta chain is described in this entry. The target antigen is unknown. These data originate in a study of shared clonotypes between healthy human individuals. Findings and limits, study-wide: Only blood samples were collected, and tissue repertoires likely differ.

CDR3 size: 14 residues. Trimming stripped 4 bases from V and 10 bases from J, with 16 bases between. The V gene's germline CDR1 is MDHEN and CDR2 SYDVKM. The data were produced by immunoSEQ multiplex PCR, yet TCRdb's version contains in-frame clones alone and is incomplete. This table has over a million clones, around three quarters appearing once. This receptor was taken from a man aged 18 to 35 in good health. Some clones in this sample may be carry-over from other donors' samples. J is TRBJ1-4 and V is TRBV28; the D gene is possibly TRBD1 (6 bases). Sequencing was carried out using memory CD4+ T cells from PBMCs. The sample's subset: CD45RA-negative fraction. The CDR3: CASSSRGGAGKLFF. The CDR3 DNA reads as TGTGCCAGCAGTTCCCGGGGGGGGGCCGGAAAACTGTTTTTT.